The clone carrying this TCR beta chain has just a few counts. Antigen: not known. TCRdb reprocessed the 5' RACE reads with MiXCR, giving one entry per CDR3 protein. The sample includes about 550,000 distinct CDR3 sequences, 15% to 20% seen only once; the top ten take 14%. After removal of 7 bases from V and 6 bases from J, the junction contained 4 bases not matched to a gene. Germline V lookup: CDR1 SNHLY, CDR2 FYNNEI. The CDR3 spans 12 residues. The data were taken from a study of T cells after yellow fever vaccination. General study results and limits: Post-booster repertoires contained most primary-vaccination clones again (around 97% CD4, 85% to 90% CD8). Few clonotypes appeared in both CD4 and CD8 compartments. Contamination by abundant bulk-population clonotypes could be present in FACS-sorted repertoires. A faster peak, day 5 versus 15, was reached by the weaker secondary response.

Sequencing was performed on PBMCs, taken 15 days after the yellow fever booster vaccination. The clonotype originates from a man aged 30 to 39 who received the YFV17D yellow fever vaccine. The chain uses TRBV2 and TRBJ1-1; TRBD1 matches at 8 bases. CDR3 in amino acids: CASKQGGAEAFF. DNA of the CDR3: TGTGCCAGCAAACAGGGGGGGGCTGAAGCTTTCTTT.